This T cell receptor beta chain was found in a study of blood T cell repertoires in COVID-19. This CDR3 spans 15 amino acids. Germline loops: CDR1 LNHDA, CDR2 SQIVND (reference sequence). Trimming left V 5 bases short and J 4 bases short, with 15 bases between. Using immunoSEQ multiplex PCR, the repertoire was profiled, and TCRdb retains in-frame clones only, with some absent. The sample lists 200,000 to 250,000 clones; 88% were seen once. The genes are TRBV19 and TRBJ1-5; D gene ambiguous. Sequencing used peripheral blood. The clonotype originates from a man between 18 and 35 years old with active or convalescent COVID-19. The CDR3 protein is CASSLPASGNQPQHF. The DNA for the CDR3 is TGTGCCAGTAGTTTGCCGGCTTCAGGAAATCAGCCCCAGCATTTT.